A selection of T cell receptor beta chains follows, all from one sample in a study of blood T cell repertoires in COVID-19. Some clones are missing from TCRdb's copy, which holds only in-frame ones; the method was immunoSEQ multiplex PCR. Seen here are approximately 170,000 clones, approximately 80% observed once, and the top ten hold approximately 13%. Sequences were obtained from peripheral blood. These TCRs come from a woman aged 45-65 years with acute or convalescent COVID-19. Each CDR3 is given with its conserved first and last residue. D genes are given only for firm matches. Size is stated for part of the rows, as once, few or many counts, or as a class when the clone is expanded.

d_gene: TRBD2
j_gene: TRBJ2-7
v_gene: TRBV19
abundance: -
CDR3nt: TGTGCCAGTAGTGCGGGGGAGCCCTACGAGCAGTACTTC
CDR3aa: CASSAGEPYEQYF

d_gene: TRBD1
j_gene: TRBJ1-2
v_gene: TRBV15
abundance: -
CDR3nt: TGTGCCACCAGCTCTAGAGGACAGGGACGCTATGGCTACACCTTC
CDR3aa: CATSSRGQGRYGYTF

d_gene: TRBD2
j_gene: TRBJ2-7
v_gene: TRBV5-1
abundance: -
CDR3nt: TGCGCCAGCAGCTTGGTTGCGGGGGAATCCTACGAGCAGTACTTC
CDR3aa: CASSLVAGESYEQYF

d_gene: TRBD1
j_gene: TRBJ1-5
v_gene: TRBV19
abundance: -
CDR3nt: TGTGCCAGTAGTCCCCCCCCGACAGGGGCTCATCCCCAGCATTTT
CDR3aa: CASSPPPTGAHPQHF

d_gene: -
j_gene: TRBJ1-5
v_gene: TRBV3-1/TRBV3-2
abundance: -
CDR3nt: TGTGCCAGCAGCCAAGATCCTGTTAGGCCCCAGCATTTT
CDR3aa: CASSQDPVRPQHF

d_gene: TRBD1
j_gene: TRBJ1-2
v_gene: TRBV5-1
abundance: -
CDR3nt: TGCGCCAGCAGCTCCACCGGGACAGTTTATGGCTACACCTTC
CDR3aa: CASSSTGTVYGYTF

d_gene: -
j_gene: TRBJ2-7
v_gene: TRBV6-5
abundance: -
CDR3nt: TGTGCCAGCAGTCGGGGGGCTCTAGGGGCCTACGAGCAGTACTTC
CDR3aa: CASSRGALGAYEQYF

d_gene: TRBD2
j_gene: TRBJ2-2
v_gene: TRBV3-1/TRBV3-2
abundance: -
CDR3nt: TGTGCCAGCAGCCAAGAGGGCCTAGCGGGAGCGAACACCGGGGAGCTGTTTTTT
CDR3aa: CASSQEGLAGANTGELFF

d_gene: -
j_gene: TRBJ2-7
v_gene: TRBV14
abundance: -
CDR3nt: TGTGCCAGCAGCCTGACCTCCGGGGTAGCCCGTATTGACGAGCAGTACTTC
CDR3aa: CASSLTSGVARIDEQYF

d_gene: -
j_gene: TRBJ2-7
v_gene: TRBV7-2
abundance: -
CDR3nt: TGTGCCAGCAGCTTAGATCAGCGGTCCGCCTCCTACGAGCAGTACTTC
CDR3aa: CASSLDQRSASYEQYF

d_gene: TRBD1
j_gene: TRBJ1-2
v_gene: TRBV6-5
abundance: -
CDR3nt: TGTGCCAGCAGATCCCAGGGGGGTGGCTACACCTTC
CDR3aa: CASRSQGGGYTF

d_gene: -
j_gene: TRBJ1-2
v_gene: TRBV24-1
abundance: -
CDR3nt: TGTGCCACCAGTGATTCAGGTCCTTATGGCTACACCTTC
CDR3aa: CATSDSGPYGYTF

d_gene: -
j_gene: TRBJ2-2
v_gene: TRBV19
abundance: -
CDR3nt: TGTGCCAGTAGTATACATCAGGGATTAGGGACCGGGGAGCTGTTTTTT
CDR3aa: CASSIHQGLGTGELFF

d_gene: -
j_gene: TRBJ1-1
v_gene: TRBV19
abundance: -
CDR3nt: TGTGCCACTACCGGGACACTGAACACTGAAGCTTTCTTT
CDR3aa: CATTGTLNTEAFF

d_gene: -
j_gene: TRBJ2-3
v_gene: TRBV2
abundance: -
CDR3nt: TGTGCCAGCAGTGTTCGGGGAAACACAGATACGCAGTATTTT
CDR3aa: CASSVRGNTDTQYF

d_gene: -
j_gene: TRBJ1-4
v_gene: TRBV6-2/TRBV6-3
abundance: -
CDR3nt: TGTGCCAGCAGCCGGACCCCACCGCGGGATGAAAAACTGTTTTTT
CDR3aa: CASSRTPPRDEKLFF

d_gene: -
j_gene: TRBJ1-6
v_gene: TRBV28
abundance: -
CDR3nt: TGTGCCAGCAGAGAGGAGGTCAAACCCCTCCACTTT
CDR3aa: CASREEVKPLHF

d_gene: TRBD1
j_gene: TRBJ2-3
v_gene: TRBV29-1
abundance: -
CDR3nt: TGCAGCGTTGACGGACAGGGGACAGATACGCAGTATTTT
CDR3aa: CSVDGQGTDTQYF

d_gene: TRBD1
j_gene: TRBJ1-3
v_gene: TRBV18
abundance: -
CDR3nt: TGTGCCAGCTCATCCCGGGACAGGCAAGGAAACACCATATATTTT
CDR3aa: CASSSRDRQGNTIYF

d_gene: TRBD2
j_gene: TRBJ2-7
v_gene: TRBV15
abundance: -
CDR3nt: TGTGCCACCAGCAGAGATGGAGCCCGTAGCGGGGGGGCCTACGAGCAGTACTTC
CDR3aa: CATSRDGARSGGAYEQYF

d_gene: -
j_gene: TRBJ2-1
v_gene: TRBV20-1
abundance: -
CDR3nt: TGCAGTGCTAGTGGTAGAGCCCGGAATGAGCAGTTCTTC
CDR3aa: CSASGRARNEQFF

d_gene: TRBD1
j_gene: TRBJ2-7
v_gene: TRBV18
abundance: -
CDR3nt: TGTGCCAGCTCACCCGGGACAGGGGGTTCCTACGAGCAGTACTTC
CDR3aa: CASSPGTGGSYEQYF

d_gene: TRBD1
j_gene: TRBJ1-1
v_gene: TRBV30
abundance: -
CDR3nt: TGTGCCTGGAGTGCAAGCAGGACAGGGGACACTGAAGCTTTCTTT
CDR3aa: CAWSASRTGDTEAFF

d_gene: -
j_gene: TRBJ1-4
v_gene: TRBV5-1
abundance: -
CDR3nt: TGCGCCAGCAGCTTGGCAGGGGCTAATGAAAAACTGTTTTTT
CDR3aa: CASSLAGANEKLFF

d_gene: TRBD1
j_gene: TRBJ1-1
v_gene: TRBV5-1
abundance: once
CDR3nt: TGCGCCAGCAGTCCTACTTCCGGACAGGCTTTGACTGAAGCTTTCTTT
CDR3aa: CASSPTSGQALTEAFF

d_gene: TRBD1
j_gene: TRBJ2-1
v_gene: TRBV9
abundance: -
CDR3nt: TGTGCCAGCAGCGTAGGAGTTGGGACAGCCAATGAGCAGTTCTTC
CDR3aa: CASSVGVGTANEQFF

d_gene: -
j_gene: TRBJ1-2
v_gene: TRBV6-5
abundance: -
CDR3nt: TGTGCCACCCAGGCTGGGCCCTATGGCTACACCTTC
CDR3aa: CATQAGPYGYTF

d_gene: TRBD1
j_gene: TRBJ1-1
v_gene: TRBV6-5
abundance: -
CDR3nt: TGTGCCAGCAGTTACAGGGGGCGGGACACTGAAGCTTTCTTT
CDR3aa: CASSYRGRDTEAFF